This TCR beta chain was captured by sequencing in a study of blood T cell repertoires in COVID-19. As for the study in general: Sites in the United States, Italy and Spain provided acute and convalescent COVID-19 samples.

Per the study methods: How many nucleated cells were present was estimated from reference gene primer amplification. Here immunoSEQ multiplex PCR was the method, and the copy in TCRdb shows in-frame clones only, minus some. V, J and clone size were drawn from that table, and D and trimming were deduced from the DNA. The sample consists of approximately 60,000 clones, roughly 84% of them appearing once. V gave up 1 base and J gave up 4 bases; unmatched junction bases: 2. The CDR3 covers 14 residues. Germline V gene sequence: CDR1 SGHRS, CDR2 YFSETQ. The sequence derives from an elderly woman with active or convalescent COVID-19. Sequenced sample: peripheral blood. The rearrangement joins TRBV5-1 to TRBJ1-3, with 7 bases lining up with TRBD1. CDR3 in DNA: TGCGCCAGCAGCTTGACAGGGGAAGGAAACACCATATATTTT. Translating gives CASSLTGEGNTIYF.